This T cell receptor (beta chain) was identified during a study of T cell repertoires in cytomegalovirus infection. Study background: Public TCR beta signatures indicated both CMV infection and matching HLA type.

CDR3 length: 16 residues. The junction had 7 bases not matched to a gene; V was cut back by 0 bases and J by 7 bases. Germline CDR1 and CDR2: SGHTA and FQGNSA. One entry per CDR3 protein results from TCRdb running MiXCR on the reads. The sample shows some 280,000 distinct CDR3 sequences, roughly 13% of them seen only once. The receptor's source is a human donor in good health (CMV status not recorded). Some clones in this sample may be carry-over from other donors' samples. V usage is TRBV7-2 and J usage is TRBJ2-1, with 9 bases lining up with TRBD2. Sequencing used PBMCs. The CDR3 here is CASSLATSGLGNEQFF. The DNA for the CDR3 is TGTGCCAGCAGCTTAGCGACTAGCGGTCTGGGGAATGAGCAGTTCTTC.